These 11 T cell receptor beta chains were all obtained from the same sample, sequenced in a study of shared clonotypes between healthy human individuals (dated by TCRdb to 2018 to 2020). Receptors were amplified or captured by the immunoSEQ multiplex PCR assay. TCRdb stores this immuneACCESS table with in-frame sequences only. Part of the clones is absent; in the studies checked, under half of the shortfall reflects unresolved V genes, and no reason is known for the rest. For this sample the table gives roughly 500,000 clones, of which 70% to 80% were detected only once. The leading ten clones occupy less than 15% of the sample. The sequenced sample was PBMCs. Receptors were obtained from a middle-aged woman in good health. Some clones in this sample may be carry-over from other donors' samples.

This chain joins TRBV6-5 and TRBJ2-1; the match to TRBD1 covers 9 bases. The CDR3 contains 15 residues. J was trimmed by 9 bases and V by 7 bases; bases with no gene match: 13. Germline V gives CDR1 MNHEY, CDR2 SVGAGI. The DNA for the CDR3 is TGTGCCAGCACTCCCGGGACAGGGTACGACGGTGAGCAGTTCTTC. Amino acid sequence: CASTPGTGYDGEQFF.

In DNA, the CDR3 is TGTGCCAGCTCGCCGGGACAGCAAAACTATGGCTACACCTTC. Amino acid sequence: CASSPGQQNYGYTF. The rearrangement uses TRBV18 and TRBJ1-2; TRBD1 matches 7 bases. Unmatched junction bases numbered 6, after V lost 6 bases and J lost 2 bases. Germline V gene sequence: CDR1 KGHSH, CDR2 LQKENI. The CDR3 sequence is 14 residues long. Full variable domain (remainder filled in from reference TRBV18 and TRBJ1-2): NAGVMQNPRHLVRRRGQEARLRCSPMKGHSHVYWYRQLPEEGLKFMVYLQKENIIDESGMPKERFSAEFPKEGPSILRIQQVVRGDSAAYFCASSPGQQNYGYTFGSGTRLTVV.

This chain uses TRBV4-1 with TRBJ2-3; D possibly matches TRBD1 or TRBD2 (5 bases each). Looked up from germline, CDR1 is MGHRA and CDR2 is YSYEKL. The CDR3 sequence is 17 residues long. Between the trimmed V and J ends, which lost 4 bases and 0 bases, there was a span of 17 bases. The CDR3 sequence is CASSRRGAAFSTDTQYF. In DNA form, the CDR3 reads TGCGCCAGCAGCCGTAGGGGAGCGGCTTTTAGCACAGATACGCAGTATTTT.

This clone has at least ten counts. CDR3 DNA sequence: TGTGCCAGCAAGGTGGGGTCCTACAATGAGCAGTTCTTC. This encodes CASKVGSYNEQFF. V gene TRBV13 combines with J gene TRBJ2-1; D gene uncertain. Trimming took off 7 bases at V and 1 base at J, with 8 bases between the two ends. The CDR3 totals 13 residues. Germline CDR1 is PRHDT and CDR2 is FYEKMQ (reference sequence).

The gene calls are TRBV7-8 and TRBJ2-7; a weak D match, TRBD1 (5 bases). V was shortened by 1 base and J by 2 bases, with 12 bases between the two germline ends. This CDR3 is built from 15 residues. CDR1 is SGHVS, CDR2 FQNEAQ, per germline. For the CDR3, the DNA is TGTGCCAGCAGCTTAGTTGGCAGGGCTGCCTACGAGCAGTACTTC. It encodes CASSLVGRAAYEQYF.

This clone was seen once. The chain combines TRBV5-1 with TRBJ1-1; D remains unclear. Trimming took 2 bases from V and 6 from J, leaving 14 bases between them. CDR1 is SGHRS and CDR2 is YFSETQ in the germline V gene. The CDR3 spans 14 residues. CDR3 in amino acids: CASSFVLGGAEAFF. In DNA form, the CDR3 reads TGCGCCAGCAGCTTCGTCCTGGGTGGTGCTGAAGCTTTCTTT.

The chain joins TRBV18 to TRBJ2-7; 7 nucleotides agree with TRBD2. V lost 5 bases, J lost 3 bases, and 7 bases stayed unmatched. The CDR3 has 14 amino acids. Germline lookup yields CDR1 KGHSH and CDR2 LQKENI. CDR3 in amino acids: CASSVTSDYYEQYF. The CDR3 region has the DNA TGTGCCAGCTCAGTAACTAGCGACTACTACGAGCAGTACTTC.

The chain links TRBV4-1 to TRBJ2-6, with D unresolved. The V and J ends lost 1 base and 4 bases respectively, with 14 bases between them. CDR3 length: 17 residues. Germline assignment: CDR1 MGHRA and CDR2 YSYEKL. The CDR3 reads CASSQGTAPGGANVLTF. CDR3 sequence (DNA): TGCGCCAGCAGCCAAGGAACAGCTCCTGGGGGGGCCAACGTCCTGACTTTC.

V usage is TRBV7-6 and J usage is TRBJ2-5, with 9 bases fitting TRBD2. The CDR3 totals 15 residues. Germline V CDR1 and CDR2: SGHVS, FNYEAQ. Trimming took 4 bases from V and 2 from J; bases not matched to a gene: 5. The CDR3 reads CASSSLAGVQETQYF. CDR3 nucleotides: TGTGCCAGCAGCTCCTTAGCGGGAGTTCAAGAGACCCAGTACTTC.

The chain employs TRBV9 and TRBJ2-7; a possible D gene is TRBD2 (5 bases). CDR1 is SGDLS and CDR2 is YYNGEE in the germline V gene. Trimming left V 2 bases short and J 4 bases short, with 16 bases between. The CDR3 is 15 residues long. The CDR3 DNA follows: TGTGCCAGCAGCGTGGGCCCGGACTCCTATTACGAGCAGTACTTC. This codes for CASSVGPDSYYEQYF. The full variable domain, rest sourced from reference TRBV9 and TRBJ2-7, is DSGVTQTPKHLITATGQRVTLRCSPRSGDLSVYWYQQSLDQGLQFLIQYYNGEERAKGNILERFSAQQFPDLHSELNLSSLELGDSALYFCASSVGPDSYYEQYFGPGTRLTVT.

The chain combines TRBV19 with TRBJ2-2; 10 nucleotides agree with TRBD1. The CDR3 has 15 amino acids. Germline loops: CDR1 LNHDA, CDR2 SQIVND (reference sequence). After removal of 4 bases from V and 7 bases from J, the junction contained 6 bases not matched to a gene. CDR3 sequence (DNA): TGTGCCAGTAGTAGTGGGACAGGGGTGGTCGGGGAGCTGTTTTTT. Its protein is CASSSGTGVVGELFF.